This T cell receptor beta chain is drawn from a study of blood T cell repertoires in COVID-19. Sequencing used immunoSEQ multiplex PCR; TCRdb keeps in-frame clones, though not all of them. The data show about 190,000 clones, with roughly 78% seen just once and 2.5% to 3% held by the top ten. V lost 5 bases, J lost 3 bases, and 4 bases stayed unmatched. This CDR3 is 15 amino acids long. CDR1 and CDR2 from the germline V gene are SEHNR and FQNEAQ (reference sequence). This TCR derives from an elderly woman with active or convalescent COVID-19. The sample was peripheral blood. This chain connects TRBV7-9 to TRBJ1-3, with 10 bases identical to TRBD1. Written as DNA, the CDR3 is TGTGCCAGCAGCCGGGACAGGGGAAGTGGAAACACCATATATTTT. As protein: CASSRDRGSGNTIYF.